One and the same sample provided the 19 T cell receptor beta chains below, sequenced in a study of T cell repertoires in cytomegalovirus infection. MiXCR, applied by TCRdb to the reads, yields one record per CDR3 protein. The sample has hundreds of thousands of distinct CDR3 sequences; roughly 30% are singletons. Sample: PBMCs. All receptors derive from a human donor in good health (CMV status not recorded). Some clones in this sample may be carry-over from other donors' samples.

On this clonotype: The germline gene is not matched at one end of the junction; a read error may be the cause. This chain links TRBV5-6 with TRBJ2-1; D not certain. This CDR3 region has 13 residues. The germline V gene encodes CDR1 SGHDT and CDR2 YYEEEE. Here the CDR3 reads CVSSLAADGEQFF. The CDR3 DNA reads as TGTGTCAGCAGCTTGGCGGCTGACGGTGAGCAGTTCTTC.

This clonotype was seen ten or more times. The CDR3 DNA reads TGTGCCATCAGTGAGTCGGGAGGGCCTAATGAAAAACTGTTTTTT. It encodes CAISESGGPNEKLFF. V and J are TRBV10-3 and TRBJ1-4; the D is unclear. Trimming removed 0 bases from V and 3 bases from J, with 8 bases in between. CDR3 length equals 15 residues. CDR1 ENHRY and CDR2 SYGVKD come from the germline V gene.

The gene calls are TRBV12-3 or TRBV12-4 and TRBJ1-5; no definite D call. The CDR3 is 13 residues long. The germline V and J ends were trimmed by 5 bases and 0 bases, with 5 bases remaining between them. CDR3 sequence (DNA): TGTGCCAGCAGTACCATTAGCAATCAGCCCCAGCATTTT. It codes for CASSTISNQPQHF.

This clonotype has at least ten counts. The chain has TRBV6-1 and TRBJ2-1; D gene unclear. From germline, CDR1 is MNHNS and CDR2 SASEGT. CDR3 length: 19 amino acids. Trimming pared 2 bases from V and 0 bases from J, leaving 20 bases between. The CDR3 DNA follows: TGTGCCAGCAGTGAAAACTTTGTTGGGTCGCGGAGCTCCTACAATGAGCAGTTCTTC. Its translation: CASSENFVGSRSSYNEQFF.

In regard to this clonotype: A read error may account for a junction end that differs from germline. This chain joins TRBV2 and TRBJ1-4, with a weak D call TRBD1 (5 bases). Germline CDR1 reads SNHLY; CDR2 reads FYNNEI. CDR3 size: 15 residues. The CDR3 region has the DNA TGTGACAGCACAGAGAACCGGGACCGTAATGAAAAACTGTTTTTT. Residues: CDSTENRDRNEKLFF.

On this clonotype: This may arise from a read error, as a much more abundant clone is one base away. The CDR3 ends on some other residue instead of the conserved phenylalanine or tryptophan, so this is likely a read error. The chain is built from TRBV7-2 and TRBJ2-5, with TRBD2 identical over 9 bases. V was clipped by 3 bases and J by 5 bases; unmatched bases: 10. CDR1 SGHTA and CDR2 FQGNSA come from the germline V gene. This CDR3 contains 16 residues. The CDR3 loop is CASSFQRRGGGETQYC. The CDR3 DNA sequence: TGTGCCAGCAGCTTCCAGCGGCGGGGGGGCGGGGAGACCCAGTACTGC.

The chain employs TRBV11-3 and TRBJ1-5, with 8 bases matching TRBD1. The CDR3 loop spans 20 amino acids. V dropped 5 bases and J dropped 5; count of bases not matched to a gene: 23. Germline V CDR1 and CDR2: SGHNT, YENEEA. The CDR3 DNA reads as TGTGCCAGCAGCCAACCCGCCGGACAGGGCCCTCCCGGGTGGGATCAGCCCCAGCATTTT. Its protein product is CASSQPAGQGPPGWDQPQHF.

The chain has TRBV11-2 and TRBJ2-3, with 7 nucleotides matching TRBD2. The CDR3 is 15 residues long. V gave up 8 bases and J gave up 5 bases; unmatched junction bases: 13. Germline V gene sequence: CDR1 SGHAT, CDR2 FQNNGV. This chain's CDR3 is CASGVGGTWEDTQYF. The CDR3 DNA follows: TGTGCCAGCGGCGTCGGGGGGACTTGGGAAGATACGCAGTATTTT.

The CDR3 nucleotides are TGTGCCAGCAGTTACTCGCCTGAAGTCTACGAGCAGTACTTC. It codes for CASSYSPEVYEQYF. V gene TRBV6-6 combines with J gene TRBJ2-7, with D unresolved. The CDR3 is 14 residues long. With 0 bases removed from V and 3 bases from J, the gap between germline ends came to 9 bases. Per germline, CDR1 MNHNY and CDR2 SVGAGI (reference sequence).

This clonotype was detected ten times or more. The chain has TRBV11-2 and TRBJ2-7, with 14 bases lining up with TRBD2. J was trimmed by 5 bases and V by 5 bases; bases with no gene match: 14. CDR1 SGHAT and CDR2 FQNNGV come from the germline V gene. CDR3 length equals 18 residues. The CDR3 DNA reads TGTGCCAGCAGCAAACGATTTGTGACTAGCGGGGGGGCCCACGAGCAGTACTTC. It yields the protein CASSKRFVTSGGAHEQYF.

With regard to this clonotype: Just one base apart from a much larger clone, this may be a read error. The rearrangement joins TRBV7-2 to TRBJ1-6, with D perhaps TRBD1 (6 bases). This CDR3 contains 15 residues. Germline CDR1 SGHTA, CDR2 FQGNSA. The CDR3 loop is CASSSTTGHNSPHHF. DNA of the CDR3: TGTGCCAGCAGCTCGACGACAGGCCATAATTCACCCCACCACTTT.

Concerning this clonotype: A much larger clone sits a single nucleotide away, making a read error possible. This chain joins TRBV7-6 and TRBJ1-6, with TRBD1 as a possible D gene (6 bases). The germline CDR1 and CDR2 sequences are SGHVS and FNYEAQ. V lost 5 bases, J lost 10 bases, and 15 bases lay in between. The CDR3 loop spans 14 amino acids. CDR3 bases: TGTGCCAGCAGCCTGGCGGGGGACAAGTCACCCCTCCACTTT. Protein sequence: CASSLAGDKSPLHF.

The genes are TRBV6-2 or TRBV6-3 and TRBJ2-5; TRBD2 might be the D (5 bases). The CDR3 length is 12 residues. Germline assignment: CDR1 MNHEY and CDR2 SVGEGT. V was pared by 2 bases and J by 5 bases, with 6 bases between. The CDR3 region has the DNA TGTGCCAGCAGTTACGGCGGGGAGACCCAGTACTTC. Its protein is CASSYGGETQYF.

The rearrangement links TRBV28 to TRBJ2-5; TRBD2 is a possible D gene (6 bases). The ends were cut back, 4 bases at V and 5 bases at J, with 29 bases in the middle. Germline CDR1 MDHEN, CDR2 SYDVKM. This CDR3 is 19 amino acids long. CDR3 residues: CASSSTSTAGLLPSETQYF. DNA for the CDR3: TGTGCCAGCAGTTCCACCTCCACGGCGGGACTCCTTCCGAGTGAGACCCAGTACTTC.

The chain links TRBV6-8 to TRBJ2-5; no reliable D call. CDR1 MNHGY and CDR2 SAAAGT come from the germline V gene. The CDR3 extends over 16 amino acids. The germline V and J ends were trimmed by 0 bases and 1 base, with 12 bases remaining between them. As DNA, the CDR3 is TGTGCCAGCAGTTACTCGATAGGGCAGGCCCAAGAGACCCAGTACTTC. The encoded protein is CASSYSIGQAQETQYF.

J is TRBJ1-2 and V is TRBV6-5; 7 bases agree with TRBD1. J gave up 7 bases and V 7 bases, and 12 bases lay outside the gene matches. In germline, CDR1 is MNHEY, CDR2 SVGAGI. The length of the CDR3 is 14 residues. CDR3 protein: CASTRDRRSRGYTF. CDR3 sequence (DNA): TGTGCCAGCACTCGGGACAGAAGGAGTCGTGGCTACACCTTC.

Only a few counts were recorded for this clonotype. The V and J genes are TRBV6-2 or TRBV6-3 and TRBJ1-2; D is unresolved. The length of the CDR3 is 13 residues. Trimming removed 10 bases from V and 4 bases from J, with 16 bases in between. Germline-derived CDR1 and CDR2 are MNHEY and SVGEGT. CDR3 sequence: CATLDDTTYGYTF. CDR3 bases: TGTGCCACCTTAGACGACACAACCTATGGCTACACCTTC.

The V gene is TRBV20-1, the J gene TRBJ2-7, with D possibly being TRBD1 (6 bases). The CDR3 is 10 residues long. Germline CDR1 reads DFQATT; CDR2 reads SNEGSKA (reference sequence). In DNA, the CDR3 is TGCAGCCCAGGGGCGAACGAGCAGTACTTC. As protein: CSPGANEQYF.

The chain couples TRBV15 to TRBJ1-4; 10 bases are a match to TRBD1. The germline CDR1 and CDR2 sequences are LNHNV and YYDKDF (reference sequence). CDR3 length equals 15 residues. Trimming took 1 base from V and 6 from J; bases not matched to a gene: 2. This CDR3 reads CATSRAGTGDEKLFF. CDR3 nucleotides: TGTGCCACCAGCAGAGCCGGGACAGGGGATGAAAAACTGTTTTTT.